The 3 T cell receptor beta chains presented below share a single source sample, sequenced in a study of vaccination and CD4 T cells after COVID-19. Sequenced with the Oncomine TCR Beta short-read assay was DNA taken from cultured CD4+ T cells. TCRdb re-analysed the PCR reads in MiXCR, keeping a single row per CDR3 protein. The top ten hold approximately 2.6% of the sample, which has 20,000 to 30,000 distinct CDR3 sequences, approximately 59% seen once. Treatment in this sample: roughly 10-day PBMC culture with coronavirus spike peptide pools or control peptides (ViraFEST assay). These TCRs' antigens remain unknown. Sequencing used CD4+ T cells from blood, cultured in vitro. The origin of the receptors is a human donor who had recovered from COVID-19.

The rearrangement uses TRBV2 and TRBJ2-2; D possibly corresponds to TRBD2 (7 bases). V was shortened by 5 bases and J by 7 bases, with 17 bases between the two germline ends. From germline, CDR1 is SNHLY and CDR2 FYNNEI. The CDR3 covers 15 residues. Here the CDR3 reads CASSSTAGAGGELFF. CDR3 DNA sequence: TGTGCCAGCAGTAGTACGGCGGGGGCGGGCGGGGAGCTGTTTTTT.

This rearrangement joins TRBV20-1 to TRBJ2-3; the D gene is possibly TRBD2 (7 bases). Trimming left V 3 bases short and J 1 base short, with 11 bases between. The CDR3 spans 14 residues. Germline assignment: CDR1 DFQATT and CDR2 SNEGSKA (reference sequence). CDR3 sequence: CSASGRGGTDTQYF. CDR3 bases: TGCAGTGCTAGTGGGAGGGGGGGCACAGATACGCAGTATTTT.

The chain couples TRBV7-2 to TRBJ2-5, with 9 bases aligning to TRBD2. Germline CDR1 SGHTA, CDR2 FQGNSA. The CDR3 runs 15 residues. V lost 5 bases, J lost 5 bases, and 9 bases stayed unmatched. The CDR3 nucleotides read TGTGCCAGCAGCCAGGGCCGGCTAGCGGGGGAGACCCAGTACTTC. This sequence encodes CASSQGRLAGETQYF.